This T cell receptor beta chain was found in a study of cytomegalovirus exposure and HLA in healthy donors. V trimming: 4 bases; J trimming: 8 bases; junction bases outside the gene matches: 8. Looked up from germline, CDR1 is MNHEY and CDR2 is SVGAGI. The CDR3 runs to 15 residues. On this clone: Its antigen is still unknown.

Sequencing was performed with immunoSEQ multiplex PCR; in TCRdb, only in-frame clones are kept and a portion is missing. Among tens of thousands of clones listed, 90% to 95% were seen once. Study-wide results and limits: Later, an analysis found that TCR clusters from the first cohort tended to co-occur in the roughly 120 validation repertoires. Most TCR sequences were uncommon, yet certain public TCRs appeared in many donors.

Specimen: PBMCs. The sequence came from a man between 18 and 29 years old in good health and CMV-seropositive. The chain has TRBV6-5 and TRBJ1-4; 9 bases match TRBD1. The CDR3 sequence: CASSWSDRGREKLFF. The CDR3 region has the DNA TGTGCCAGCAGTTGGTCGGACAGGGGTCGCGAAAAACTGTTTTTT.